The present T cell receptor (beta chain) was sequenced within a study of tumor T cells in aggressive B-cell lymphoma. Here immunoSEQ multiplex PCR was the method, and the copy in TCRdb shows in-frame clones only, minus some. The table records about 5,000 clones, about 90% of them present only once. Germline V gene data show CDR1 as MGHRA and CDR2 as YSYEKL. The CDR3 loop spans 14 amino acids. Unmatched junction bases numbered 3, after V lost 6 bases and J lost 4 bases. Sequencing used tumor tissue. This clonotype originated in an adult with diffuse large B cell lymphoma. V gene TRBV4-1 combines with J gene TRBJ2-2; 9 nucleotides line up with TRBD1. CDR3 amino acids: CASRVQGATGELFF. The CDR3 DNA reads TGCGCCAGCAGAGTACAGGGGGCCACCGGGGAGCTGTTTTTT.